The clone carrying this TCR beta chain has ten or more counts. TCR beta CDR3 regions were amplified from RNA. The TCR CDR3 was amplified in a first-round RT-PCR using the HTBI primer set. One entry per CDR3 protein, called by TCRdb with MiXCR from the multiplex PCR reads. The sample lists about 590,000 distinct CDR3 sequences, around 16% occurring once. Germline-derived CDR1 and CDR2 are GTSNPN and SVGIG (reference sequence). V lost 2 bases and J 8 bases, leaving 15 bases between the germline ends. The length of the CDR3 is 13 residues. This sample stems from a study of T cells in Graves' hyperthyroidism and ophthalmopathy.

The sample comprised blood. The receptor was isolated from a woman aged 30 to 39 with Graves' hyperthyroidism. J is TRBJ1-2 and V is TRBV30; the D gene is possibly TRBD1 (6 bases). The CDR3 sequence: CAWSLSDSEGYTF. CDR3 sequence (DNA): TGTGCCTGGAGTCTATCGGACAGCGAGGGCTACACCTTC.